Presented here are 8 T cell receptor beta chains from one specimen sequenced in a study of blood T cell repertoires in COVID-19 (dated by TCRdb to the early 2020s). Library generation was performed with the immunoSEQ multiplex PCR assay. The table was pulled from immuneACCESS by TCRdb, which kept in-frame rearrangements only. Such tables lose some clones; where checked, under half of the loss comes from unresolved V genes, and the rest has no known cause. The sample includes 50,000 to 60,000 clones, with 83% observed a single time. The ten largest clones take up roughly a sixth of the sample. The sequenced sample was peripheral blood. The receptors were gathered from a man in his forties or fifties with acute or convalescent COVID-19.

The chain couples TRBV5-1 to TRBJ2-2; tentatively, D is TRBD1 (6 bases). The germline V and J ends were trimmed by 3 bases and 0 bases, with 9 bases remaining between them. The V gene's germline CDR1 is SGHRS and CDR2 YFSETQ. The CDR3 runs 15 residues. For the CDR3, the DNA is TGCGCCAGCAGCTCAGGACAGTCGAACACCGGGGAGCTGTTTTTT. It specifies CASSSGQSNTGELFF.

This clone has only one observation. V and J are TRBV30 and TRBJ2-5; a weak D match, TRBD1 (6 bases). The germline CDR1 and CDR2 sequences are GTSNPN and SVGIG (reference sequence). This CDR3 comprises 12 residues. Trimming took 4 bases from V and 3 from J, leaving 9 bases between them. The CDR3 DNA reads as TGTGCCTGGAAGCCAGGGGAAGAGACCCAGTACTTC. Residues: CAWKPGEETQYF.

V usage is TRBV10-2 and J usage is TRBJ2-5, with 7 bases lining up with TRBD2. Germline CDR1 reads WSHSY; CDR2 reads SAAADI. This CDR3 spans 14 amino acids. V shed 2 bases, J shed 9 bases, and the junction held 9 bases outside the gene matches. This CDR3 is CASSEPGRGEAQYF. The CDR3 DNA sequence: TGCGCCAGCAGTGAGCCGGGACGGGGGGAGGCCCAGTACTTC.

The V call is TRBV14, the J call TRBJ1-2, with 7 bases lining up with TRBD1. The CDR3 sequence is 15 residues long. Germline values: CDR1 SGHDN, CDR2 FVKESK. V lost 1 base to trimming and J lost 3 bases; unmatched junction nucleotides: 5. CDR3: CASSQGLGTDYGYTF. CDR3 coding DNA: TGTGCCAGCAGCCAAGGTCTAGGGACAGACTATGGCTACACCTTC.

The chain uses TRBV18 and TRBJ1-4; the D is unclear. This CDR3 has 16 amino acids. The germline V and J ends were trimmed by 0 bases and 0 bases, with 8 bases remaining between them. Germline V lookup: CDR1 KGHSH, CDR2 LQKENI. The CDR3 region has the DNA TGTGCCAGCTCACCACCTAACAGTGCAACTAATGAAAAACTGTTTTTT. This sequence encodes CASSPPNSATNEKLFF.

The V call is TRBV6-6, the J call TRBJ2-7; 8 nucleotides align to TRBD2. The CDR3 extends over 17 amino acids. Germline values: CDR1 MNHNY, CDR2 SVGAGI (reference sequence). V lost 5 bases, J lost 1 base, and 13 bases stayed unmatched. The CDR3 region is CASSPLTGPSGSYEQYV. The CDR3 bases are TGTGCCAGCAGTCCCCTTACGGGTCCTAGCGGGTCCTACGAGCAGTACGTC.

The rearrangement uses TRBV24-1 and TRBJ2-2; 9 nucleotides match TRBD1. Germline CDR1 reads KGHDR; CDR2 reads SFDVKD. The CDR3 contains 15 residues. The ends lost 9 bases at V and 7 bases at J; junction bases unmatched: 11. The CDR3 region is CATGTGTGPRGELFF. The CDR3 DNA sequence: TGTGCCACCGGGACCGGGACAGGGCCCCGCGGGGAGCTGTTTTTT.

This chain connects TRBV5-1 to TRBJ2-2, with D uncertain. V was cut by 3 bases and J by 4 bases, with 10 bases left in between. The CDR3 is 14 amino acids. The germline V gene encodes CDR1 SGHRS and CDR2 YFSETQ. CDR3 protein: CASSSSKFTGELFF. Written as DNA, the CDR3 is TGCGCCAGCAGCTCTTCTAAATTCACCGGGGAGCTGTTTTTT.